A few counts support the clone carrying this T cell receptor beta chain. Its target is not known. After autologous stem cell transplantation all patients relapsed, and prior brentuximab vedotin exposure differed between cohorts. These data come from a study of PD-1 blockade in classical Hodgkin lymphoma. Turning to the study itself: Treatment was intravenous nivolumab, 3 mg/kg every 2 weeks, until progression.

V was shortened by 3 bases and J by 6 bases, with 17 bases between the two germline ends. CDR3 length: 16 residues. CDR1 LNHNV and CDR2 YYDKDF come from the germline V gene (reference sequence). Some clones are missing from TCRdb's copy, which holds only in-frame ones; the method was immunoSEQ multiplex PCR. This sample has 38,000 or so clones; 69% occur once, and the top ten carry 14%. Findings and caveats of the study: Healthy donors reportedly exceeded newly diagnosed patients in baseline TCR diversity.

The chain links TRBV15 to TRBJ1-4; D may be TRBD1 (5 bases). The clonotype originates from a human donor with classical Hodgkin lymphoma. The input for sequencing was peripheral blood mononuclear cells (PBMCs), taken before the second cycle of nivolumab. CDR3 bases: TGTGCCACCAGCAGTCGACAGCGTGGGATTTATGAAAAACTGTTTTTT. As protein: CATSSRQRGIYEKLFF.